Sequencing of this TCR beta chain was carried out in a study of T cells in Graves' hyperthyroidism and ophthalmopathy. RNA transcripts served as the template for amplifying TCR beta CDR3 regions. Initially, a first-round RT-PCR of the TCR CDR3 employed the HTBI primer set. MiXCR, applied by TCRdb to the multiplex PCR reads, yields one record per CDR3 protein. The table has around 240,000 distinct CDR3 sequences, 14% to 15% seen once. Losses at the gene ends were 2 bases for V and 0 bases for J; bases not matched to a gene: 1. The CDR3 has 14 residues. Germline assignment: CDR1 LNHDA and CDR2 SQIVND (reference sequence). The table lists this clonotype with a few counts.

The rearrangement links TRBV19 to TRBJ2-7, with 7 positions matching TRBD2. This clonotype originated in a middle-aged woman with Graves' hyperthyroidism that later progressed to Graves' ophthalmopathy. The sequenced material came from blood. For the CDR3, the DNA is TGTGCCAGTAGTATAAAGCGGGGCTCCTACGAGCAGTACTTC. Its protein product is CASSIKRGSYEQYF.